The clone carrying this T cell receptor beta chain was detected once. Some clones are missing from TCRdb's copy, which holds only in-frame ones; the method was immunoSEQ multiplex PCR. The data contain over 150,000 clones, approximately 78% of them singletons. The V end was cut by 3 bases, the J end by 1 base, with 18 bases between. Germline V lookup: CDR1 LGHDT, CDR2 YNNKEL (reference sequence). The CDR3 contains 17 residues. The sample belongs to a study of blood T cell repertoires in COVID-19. Study-level background: T cells, B-cell-depleted T cells, or PBMCs provided the cDNA or gDNA that served as material.

The TCR comes from an elderly man with acute or convalescent COVID-19. This rearrangement joins TRBV3-1 (or the pseudogene TRBV3-2) to TRBJ2-5; a possible D gene is TRBD1 (6 bases). The sample taken for sequencing was peripheral blood. In DNA, the CDR3 is TGTGCCAGCAGCCATGATACCACAGACAGGACCCAAGAGACCCAGTACTTC. Its protein product is CASSHDTTDRTQETQYF.